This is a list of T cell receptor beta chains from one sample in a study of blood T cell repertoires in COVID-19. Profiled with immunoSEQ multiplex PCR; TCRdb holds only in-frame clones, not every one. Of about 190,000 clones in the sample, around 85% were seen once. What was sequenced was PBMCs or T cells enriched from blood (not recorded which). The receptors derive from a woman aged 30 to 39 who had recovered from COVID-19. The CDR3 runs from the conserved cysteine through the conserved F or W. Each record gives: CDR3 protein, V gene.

cdr3_aa: CASSIKIQETQYF
v_call: TRBV19

cdr3_aa: CASSWGGDGNSPLHF
v_call: TRBV5-1

cdr3_aa: CASRSTSGLYNEQFF
v_call: TRBV5-1

cdr3_aa: CASSVGRGNTIYF
v_call: TRBV13

cdr3_aa: CASRPAGEAKNIQYF
v_call: TRBV6-6

cdr3_aa: CAWSVGTGSTEAFF
v_call: TRBV30

cdr3_aa: CASSRQVYGYTF
v_call: TRBV12-3/TRBV12-4

cdr3_aa: CASRRDRVSSYEQYF
v_call: TRBV5-4

cdr3_aa: CASSPSPFDRSYRIANTGELFF
v_call: TRBV28

cdr3_aa: CASSSGGTGGSYNEQFF
v_call: TRBV9

cdr3_aa: CASSQGNRVNTEAFF
v_call: TRBV4-2

cdr3_aa: CASSDQGRDYGYTF
v_call: TRBV5-1

cdr3_aa: CASSSPGGKGNEQFF
v_call: TRBV5-4

cdr3_aa: CASSYSGDRGLGEAFF
v_call: TRBV6-6

cdr3_aa: CASGNTGAVYEQYF
v_call: TRBV5-1

cdr3_aa: CASSPSGTYEQYF
v_call: TRBV27

cdr3_aa: CASSTTGTGGYTIYF
v_call: TRBV28

cdr3_aa: CASSTQGTGNTGELFF
v_call: TRBV7-3

cdr3_aa: CAWSAGWGSGRLGELFF
v_call: TRBV30

cdr3_aa: CASSSAPGQGIYEQYF
v_call: TRBV5-1

cdr3_aa: CASSQEGPFLAYEQYF
v_call: TRBV4-1

cdr3_aa: CASSDTRGNEQFF
v_call: TRBV7-3

cdr3_aa: CASTLGQGGNSPLHF
v_call: TRBV28

cdr3_aa: CASNSEGLLNTIYF
v_call: TRBV6-6

cdr3_aa: CSAAVGTGGFF
v_call: TRBV20-1

cdr3_aa: CASSLGSEQFF
v_call: TRBV27

cdr3_aa: CASIPPGWSQPQHF
v_call: TRBV19

cdr3_aa: CASSSRSSGNTIYF
v_call: TRBV28

cdr3_aa: CASSSRQGAFEQFF
v_call: TRBV11-2

cdr3_aa: CASSIGQGYSNQPQHF
v_call: TRBV19

cdr3_aa: CASSLARQSSYNEQFF
v_call: TRBV5-1

cdr3_aa: CASITAGANTGELFF
v_call: TRBV6-5

cdr3_aa: CASRGQQNTEAFF
v_call: TRBV5-1

cdr3_aa: CASRSPGLGHTGELFF
v_call: TRBV7-2

cdr3_aa: CASSPPGGKTEAFF
v_call: TRBV6-5

cdr3_aa: CSVTGTASPGNTIYF
v_call: TRBV29-1

cdr3_aa: CASSPRDRDGNQPQHF
v_call: TRBV5-6

cdr3_aa: CASSLGFGGFYNEQFF
v_call: TRBV7-3

cdr3_aa: CASSVLETGGAGGYTF
v_call: TRBV2

cdr3_aa: CASSPFVGTSIDEQFF
v_call: TRBV9

cdr3_aa: CASRSTGGGLNTEAFF
v_call: TRBV28

cdr3_aa: CASSPDAERNQPQHF
v_call: TRBV18

cdr3_aa: CASSFGQGTTNYGYTF
v_call: TRBV2

cdr3_aa: CASQRDRDQETQYF
v_call: TRBV12-5

cdr3_aa: CASSVGERGTGELFF
v_call: TRBV9

cdr3_aa: CASSPTGFRNYGYTF
v_call: TRBV28

cdr3_aa: CASSPLSGELFF
v_call: TRBV9

cdr3_aa: CASSRNPGSETQYF
v_call: TRBV11-2

cdr3_aa: CASSLVKFGQGRTEAFF
v_call: TRBV7-9

cdr3_aa: CASRPPGNQPQHF
v_call: TRBV7-2

cdr3_aa: CASSFFEGGNQPQHF
v_call: TRBV28